Listed below are T cell receptor beta chains from one sample, sequenced in a study of blood T cell repertoires in COVID-19. TCRdb keeps only in-frame clones here, not all; method: immunoSEQ multiplex PCR. The table has 95,000 to 150,000 clones, 84% seen once. Sequenced: PBMCs or T cells enriched from blood (not recorded which). The origin of the receptors is a young woman who had recovered from COVID-19. The CDR3 runs from the conserved cysteine through the conserved F or W. D genes are given only for firm matches. The size of a clone is reported for some rows only, either as once, few or many, or as a class for expanded clones.

v_call	j_call	d_call	clone_size	cdr3_aa	cdr3_nt
TRBV4-3	TRBJ2-7	-	-	CASSPYVGGSYEQYF	TGCGCCAGCAGCCCCTACGTAGGCGGATCCTACGAGCAGTACTTC
TRBV12-3/TRBV12-4	TRBJ1-2	-	-	CASTPGNYGYTF	TGTGCCAGCACCCCAGGAAACTATGGCTACACCTTC
TRBV19	TRBJ2-2	-	-	CASSVTIPTGELFF	TGTGCCAGTAGTGTTACTATTCCCACCGGGGAGCTGTTTTTT
TRBV18	TRBJ2-7	TRBD1	-	CASSSSGGSYEQYF	TGTGCCAGCTCGTCTTCAGGGGGCTCCTACGAGCAGTACTTC
TRBV30	TRBJ1-2	-	-	CAWRAPDRVNYGYTF	TGTGCCTGGAGGGCCCCGGACAGAGTAAACTATGGCTACACCTTC
TRBV28	TRBJ2-7	-	once	CASSFQGSDEQYF	TGTGCCAGCAGTTTCCAGGGATCTGACGAGCAGTACTTC
TRBV4-3	TRBJ2-3	-	-	CASSQEGGRAQYF	TGCGCCAGCAGCCAAGAAGGGGGACGGGCGCAGTATTTT
TRBV6-5	TRBJ2-2	TRBD1	-	CASRRQGRTGELFF	TGTGCCAGCAGAAGACAGGGAAGGACCGGGGAGCTGTTTTTT
TRBV28	TRBJ1-1	TRBD1	-	CASSSPPPHRGAFF	TGTGCCAGCAGTTCCCCTCCCCCACACAGGGGTGCTTTCTTT
TRBV5-4	TRBJ2-7	TRBD1	-	CASSFKGAREQYF	TGTGCCAGCAGCTTCAAGGGGGCGCGGGAGCAGTACTTC
TRBV24-1	TRBJ2-5	-	-	CATSTVAGKETQYF	TGTGCCACCAGCACGGTGGCAGGGAAAGAGACCCAGTACTTC
TRBV4-3	TRBJ2-5	TRBD1	-	CASSQDWGQGKTQYF	TGCGCCAGCAGCCAAGACTGGGGACAGGGAAAGACCCAGTACTTC
TRBV28	TRBJ1-1	-	-	CASFRGGPTNTEAFF	TGTGCCAGCTTTCGCGGGGGGCCGACGAACACTGAAGCTTTCTTT
TRBV27	TRBJ1-1	TRBD1	-	CASSPRTGGKTEAFF	TGTGCCAGCAGTCCCCGGACAGGGGGGAAAACTGAAGCTTTCTTT
TRBV3-1/TRBV3-2	TRBJ2-2	TRBD2	-	CASSQGGRAVVELFF	TGTGCCAGCAGCCAGGGCGGGAGGGCCGTTGTGGAGCTGTTTTTT
TRBV6-5	TRBJ2-2	TRBD1	-	CASISRDRGTGELFF	TGTGCCAGCATCAGCCGGGACAGGGGCACCGGGGAGCTGTTTTTT
TRBV9	TRBJ2-1	-	-	CASSPNSRVGQFF	TGTGCCAGCAGCCCGAACTCTAGAGTTGGGCAGTTCTTC
TRBV7-3	TRBJ2-3	-	-	CASSPQAGLLTDTQYF	TGTGCCAGCAGCCCACAGGCCGGGCTCCTCACAGATACGCAGTATTTT
TRBV5-4	TRBJ2-3	-	once	CASSLYTAGTQYF	TGTGCCAGCAGCTTATATACGGCGGGTACGCAGTATTTT
TRBV7-2	TRBJ2-3	TRBD2	once	CASSLVNLAGQYF	TGTGCCAGCAGCTTAGTAAACCTAGCGGGGCAGTATTTT
TRBV28	TRBJ2-1	-	-	CASRLQGGNEQFF	TGTGCCAGCAGGTTACAGGGTGGGAATGAGCAGTTCTTC
TRBV15	TRBJ2-2	-	-	CATSRDWVQGNTGELFF	TGTGCCACCAGCAGAGATTGGGTACAGGGGAACACCGGGGAGCTGTTTTTT
TRBV5-5	TRBJ1-1	TRBD1	-	CASSSLFRDSTEAFF	TGTGCCAGCAGCTCGCTCTTCCGGGACAGCACTGAAGCTTTCTTT
TRBV4-1	TRBJ2-1	-	-	CASSRPLVSPYNEQFF	TGCGCCAGCAGCCGTCCACTAGTTAGCCCGTACAATGAGCAGTTCTTC